Described below is a single T cell receptor beta chain sequence and its context. The sample belongs to a study of shared T cell receptors in the human thymus. Repertoires were generated with immunoSEQ multiplex PCR, while TCRdb's copy carries only in-frame clones and drops some. The table lists approximately 400,000 clones, 95% of them singletons. CDR3 size: 18 residues. Per the germline V gene, CDR1 is SEHNR and CDR2 is FQNEAQ (reference sequence). With V trimmed by 3 bases and J by 7 bases, 17 bases remained unmatched. The source material was thymocytes. The TCR was taken from a human donor. The V gene is TRBV7-9, the J gene TRBJ2-5; the match to TRBD1 covers 10 bases. The CDR3 reads CASSLKPSGQGPVATQYF. In DNA form, the CDR3 reads TGTGCCAGCAGCTTGAAACCCTCGGGACAGGGGCCCGTAGCGACCCAGTACTTC.